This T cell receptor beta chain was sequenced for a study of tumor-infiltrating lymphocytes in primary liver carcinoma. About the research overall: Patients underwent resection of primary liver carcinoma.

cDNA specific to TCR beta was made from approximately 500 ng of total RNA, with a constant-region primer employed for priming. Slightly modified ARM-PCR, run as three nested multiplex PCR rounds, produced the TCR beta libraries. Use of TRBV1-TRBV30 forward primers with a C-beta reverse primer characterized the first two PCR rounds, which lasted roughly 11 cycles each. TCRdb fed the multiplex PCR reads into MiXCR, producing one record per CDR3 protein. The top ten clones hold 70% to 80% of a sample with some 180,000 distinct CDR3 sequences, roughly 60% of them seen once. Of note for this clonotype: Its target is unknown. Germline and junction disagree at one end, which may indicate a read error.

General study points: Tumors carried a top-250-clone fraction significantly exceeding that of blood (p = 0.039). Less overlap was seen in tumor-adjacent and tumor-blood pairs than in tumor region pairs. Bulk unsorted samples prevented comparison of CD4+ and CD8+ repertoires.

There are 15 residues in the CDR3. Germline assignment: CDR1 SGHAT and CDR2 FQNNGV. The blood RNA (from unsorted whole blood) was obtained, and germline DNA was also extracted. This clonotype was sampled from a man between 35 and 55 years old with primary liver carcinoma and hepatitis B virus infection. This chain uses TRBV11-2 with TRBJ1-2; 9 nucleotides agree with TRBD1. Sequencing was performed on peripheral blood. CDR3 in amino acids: CASSRRPGTGNGYTF. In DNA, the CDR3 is TGTGCAAGCAGCCGCCGTCCCGGGACAGGGAACGGCTACACCTTC. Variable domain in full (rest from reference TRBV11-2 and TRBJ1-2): EAGVAQSPRYKIIEKRQSVAFWCNPISGHATLYWYQQILGQGPKLLIQFQNNGVVDDSQLPKDRFSAERLKGVDSTLKIQPAKLEDSAVYLCASSRRPGTGNGYTFGSGTRLTVV.